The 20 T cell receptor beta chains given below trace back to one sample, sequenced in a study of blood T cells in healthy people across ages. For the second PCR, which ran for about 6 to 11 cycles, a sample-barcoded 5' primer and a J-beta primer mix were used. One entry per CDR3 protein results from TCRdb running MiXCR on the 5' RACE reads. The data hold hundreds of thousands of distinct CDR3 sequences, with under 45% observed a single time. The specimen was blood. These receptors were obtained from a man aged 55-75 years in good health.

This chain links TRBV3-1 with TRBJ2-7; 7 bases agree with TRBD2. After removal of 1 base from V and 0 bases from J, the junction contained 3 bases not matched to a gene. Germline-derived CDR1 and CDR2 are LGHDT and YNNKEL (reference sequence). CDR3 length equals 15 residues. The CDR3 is CASSQASGDSYEQYF. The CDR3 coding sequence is TGTGCCAGCAGCCAAGCCAGCGGGGACTCCTACGAGCAGTACTTC.

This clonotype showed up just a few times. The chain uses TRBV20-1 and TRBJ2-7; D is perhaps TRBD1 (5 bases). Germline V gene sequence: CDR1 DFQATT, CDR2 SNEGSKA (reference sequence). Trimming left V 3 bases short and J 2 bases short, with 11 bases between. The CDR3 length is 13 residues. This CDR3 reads CSASLGLAYEQYF. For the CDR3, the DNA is TGCAGTGCTAGCTTGGGGCTCGCCTACGAGCAGTACTTC.

The chain's CDR3 is CSARRGEKTAETQYF. The CDR3 coding sequence is TGCAGTGCTAGGAGAGGTGAAAAAACGGCGGAGACCCAGTACTTC. This sequence joins TRBV20-1 and TRBJ2-7, with unresolved D. The DNA matches TRBJ2-5 better at its end, which makes the J call doubtful. The germline V gene has CDR1 DFQATT and CDR2 SNEGSKA (reference sequence). CDR3 size: 15 residues.

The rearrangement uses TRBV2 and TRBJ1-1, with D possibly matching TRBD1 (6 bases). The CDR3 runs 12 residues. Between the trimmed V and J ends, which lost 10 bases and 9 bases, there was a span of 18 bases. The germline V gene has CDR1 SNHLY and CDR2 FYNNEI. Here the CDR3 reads CATIFHREKAFF. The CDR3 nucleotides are TGTGCCACGATCTTTCACAGGGAGAAAGCTTTCTTT.

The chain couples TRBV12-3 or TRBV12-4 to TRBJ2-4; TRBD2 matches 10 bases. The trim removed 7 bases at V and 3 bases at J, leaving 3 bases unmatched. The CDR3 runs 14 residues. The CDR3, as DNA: TGTGCCAGCACTGGACTAGCGGTCAAAAACATTCAGTACTTC. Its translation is CASTGLAVKNIQYF.

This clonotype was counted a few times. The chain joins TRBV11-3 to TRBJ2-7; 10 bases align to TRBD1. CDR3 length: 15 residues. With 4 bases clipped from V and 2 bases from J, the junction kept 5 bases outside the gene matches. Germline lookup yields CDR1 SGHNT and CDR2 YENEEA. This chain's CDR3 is CASSSDGTGAYEQYF. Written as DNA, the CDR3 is TGTGCCAGCAGCTCCGACGGGACAGGGGCCTACGAGCAGTACTTC.

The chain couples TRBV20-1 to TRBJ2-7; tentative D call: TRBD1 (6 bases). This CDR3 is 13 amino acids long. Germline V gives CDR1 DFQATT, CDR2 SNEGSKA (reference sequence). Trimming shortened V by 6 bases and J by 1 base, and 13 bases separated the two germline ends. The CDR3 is CSAPTGQSYEQYF. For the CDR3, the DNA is TGCAGTGCCCCAACAGGACAGTCCTACGAGCAGTACTTC.

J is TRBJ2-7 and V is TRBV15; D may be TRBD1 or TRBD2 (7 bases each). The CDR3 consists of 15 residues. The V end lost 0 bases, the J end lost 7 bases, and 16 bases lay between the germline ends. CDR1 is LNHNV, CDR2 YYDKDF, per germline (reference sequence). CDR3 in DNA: TGTGCCACCAGCAGAGATCCGGGCGGGGGACAGGAGCAGTACTTC. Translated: CATSRDPGGGQEQYF.

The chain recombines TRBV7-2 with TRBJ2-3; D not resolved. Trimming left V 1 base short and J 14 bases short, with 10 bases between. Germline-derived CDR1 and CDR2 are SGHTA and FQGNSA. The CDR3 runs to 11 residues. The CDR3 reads CASSLGWRPYF. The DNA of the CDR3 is TGTGCCAGCAGCTTAGGGTGGAGACCGTATTTT.

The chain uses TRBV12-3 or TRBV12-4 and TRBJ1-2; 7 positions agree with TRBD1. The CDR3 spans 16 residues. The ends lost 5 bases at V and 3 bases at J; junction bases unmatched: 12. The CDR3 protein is CASSHSGSRGDYGYTF. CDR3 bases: TGTGCCAGCAGTCATTCCGGCTCCAGGGGGGACTATGGCTACACCTTC.

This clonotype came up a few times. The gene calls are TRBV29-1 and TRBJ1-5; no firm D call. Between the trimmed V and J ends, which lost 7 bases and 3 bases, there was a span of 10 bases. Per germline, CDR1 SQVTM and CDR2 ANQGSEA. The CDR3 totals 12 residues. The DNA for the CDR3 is TGCAGCGCCCTTAGCTACAATCAGCCCCAGCATTTT. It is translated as CSALSYNQPQHF.

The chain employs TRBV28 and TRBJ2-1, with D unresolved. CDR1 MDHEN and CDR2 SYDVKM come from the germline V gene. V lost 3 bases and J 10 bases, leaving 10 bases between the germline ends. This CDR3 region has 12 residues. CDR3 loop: CASSLVSSEQFF. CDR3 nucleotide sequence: TGTGCCAGCAGTTTGGTCTCCTCAGAGCAGTTCTTC. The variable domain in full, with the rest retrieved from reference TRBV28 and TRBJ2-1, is DVKVTQSSRYLVKRTGEKVFLECVQDMDHENMFWYRQDPGLGLRLIYFSYDVKMKEKGDIPEGYSVSREKKERFSLILESASTNQTSMYLCASSLVSSEQFFGPGTRLTVL.

The CDR3 DNA reads as TGTGCCAGCAGCCAATACGGGGACTACAATGAGCAGTTCTTC. It yields the protein CASSQYGDYNEQFF. The genes are TRBV3-1 and TRBJ2-1; a weak D match, TRBD2 (5 bases). The V gene lost 2 bases and the J gene lost 3 bases, with 8 bases spanning the gap. Germline loops: CDR1 LGHDT, CDR2 YNNKEL (reference sequence). The CDR3 is 14 residues long.

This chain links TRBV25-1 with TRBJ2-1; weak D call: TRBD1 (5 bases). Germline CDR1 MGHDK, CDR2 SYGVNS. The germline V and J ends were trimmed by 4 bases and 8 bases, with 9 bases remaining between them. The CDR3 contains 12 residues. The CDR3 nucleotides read TGTGCCAGCAGTGCGACAGAGTATGAGCAGTTCTTC. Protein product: CASSATEYEQFF.

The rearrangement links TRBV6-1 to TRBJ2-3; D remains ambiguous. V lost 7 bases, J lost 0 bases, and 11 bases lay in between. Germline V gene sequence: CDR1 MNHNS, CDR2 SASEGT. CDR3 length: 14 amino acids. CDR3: CASTAGRSTDTQYF. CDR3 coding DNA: TGTGCCAGCACCGCTGGCCGTAGCACAGATACGCAGTATTTT.

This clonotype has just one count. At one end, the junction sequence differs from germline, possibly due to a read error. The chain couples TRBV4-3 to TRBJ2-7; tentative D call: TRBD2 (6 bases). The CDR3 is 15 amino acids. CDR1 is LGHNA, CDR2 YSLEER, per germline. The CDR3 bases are TGCGCCGGCAGCCAAGAGGAGGGGCGAAGCTACGAGCAGTACTTC. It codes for CAGSQEEGRSYEQYF.

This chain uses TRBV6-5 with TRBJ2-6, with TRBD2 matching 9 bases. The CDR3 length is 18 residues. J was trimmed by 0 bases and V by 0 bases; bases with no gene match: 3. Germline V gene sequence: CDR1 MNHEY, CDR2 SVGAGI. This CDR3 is CASSYSSGGPSGANVLTF. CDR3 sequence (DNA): TGTGCCAGCAGTTACTCTAGCGGGGGCCCCTCTGGGGCCAACGTCCTGACTTTC.

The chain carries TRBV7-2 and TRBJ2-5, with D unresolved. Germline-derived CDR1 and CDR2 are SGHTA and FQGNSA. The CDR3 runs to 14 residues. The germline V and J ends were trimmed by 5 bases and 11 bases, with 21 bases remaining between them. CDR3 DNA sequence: TGTGCCAGCAGCCCCCCCGCTCGACGGAATGAGCAGTACTTC. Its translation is CASSPPARRNEQYF. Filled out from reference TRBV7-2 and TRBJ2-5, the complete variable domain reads GAGVSQSPSNKVTEKGKDVELRCDPISGHTALYWYRQSLGQGLEFLIYFQGNSAPDKSGLPSDRFSAERTGGSVSTLTIQRTQQEDSAVYLCASSPPARRNEQYFGPGTRLLVL.

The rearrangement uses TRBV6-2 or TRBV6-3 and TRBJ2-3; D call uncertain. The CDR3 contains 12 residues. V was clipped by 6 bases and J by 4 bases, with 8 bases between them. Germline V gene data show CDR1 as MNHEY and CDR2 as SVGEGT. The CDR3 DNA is TGTGCCAGCAGGAAACCCGCAGATACGCAGTATTTT. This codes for CASRKPADTQYF.

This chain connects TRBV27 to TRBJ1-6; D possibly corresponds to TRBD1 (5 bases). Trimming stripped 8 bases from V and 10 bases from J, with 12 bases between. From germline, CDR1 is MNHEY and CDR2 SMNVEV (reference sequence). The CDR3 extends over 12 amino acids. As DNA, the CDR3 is TGTGCCAGCGCACCCGGGGGATCACCCCTCCACTTT. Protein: CASAPGGSPLHF.